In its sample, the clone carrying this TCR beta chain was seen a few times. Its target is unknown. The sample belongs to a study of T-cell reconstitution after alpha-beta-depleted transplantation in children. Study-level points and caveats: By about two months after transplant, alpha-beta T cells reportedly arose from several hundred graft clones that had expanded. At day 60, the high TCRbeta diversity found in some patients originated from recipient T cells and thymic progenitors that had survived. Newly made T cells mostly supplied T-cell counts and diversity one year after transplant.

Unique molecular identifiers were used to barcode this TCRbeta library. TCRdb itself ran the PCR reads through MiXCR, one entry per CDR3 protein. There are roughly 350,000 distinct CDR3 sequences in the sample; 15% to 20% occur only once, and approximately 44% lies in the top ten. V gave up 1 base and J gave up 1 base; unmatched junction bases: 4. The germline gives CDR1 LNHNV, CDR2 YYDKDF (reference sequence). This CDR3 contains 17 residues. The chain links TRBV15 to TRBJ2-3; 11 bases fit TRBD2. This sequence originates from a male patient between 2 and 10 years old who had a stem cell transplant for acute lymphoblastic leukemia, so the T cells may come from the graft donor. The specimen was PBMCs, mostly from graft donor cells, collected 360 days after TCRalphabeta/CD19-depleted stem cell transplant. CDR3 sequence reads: CATSRGKGLAGTDTQYF. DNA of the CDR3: TGTGCCACCAGCAGAGGAAAGGGACTAGCGGGCACAGATACGCAGTATTTT.